The next 5 T cell receptor beta chains were all read from a single sample in a study of blood T cell repertoires in COVID-19. The protocol was immunoSEQ multiplex PCR, while the TCRdb copy is restricted to in-frame clones and leaves out a portion. The sample gives roughly 130,000 clones, approximately 84% of which show up once; approximately 12% is in the top ten. Sequenced: peripheral blood. Receptors originate from a woman in her 30s who had recovered from COVID-19.

The chain carries TRBV9 and TRBJ2-7; TRBD2 agrees at 12 bases. Germline trimming cut 3 bases from V and 6 bases from J; bases unmatched to any gene: 7. The CDR3 consists of 15 residues. CDR1 SGDLS and CDR2 YYNGEE come from the germline V gene. In DNA form, the CDR3 reads TGTGCCAGCAGCGAAAAGGGACTAGCGGGCTCCGAGCAGTACTTC. Translating gives CASSEKGLAGSEQYF.

This sequence joins TRBV4-1 and TRBJ2-5; D not resolved. V lost 0 bases, J lost 5 bases, and 13 bases lay in between. The CDR3 spans 15 residues. Germline V lookup: CDR1 MGHRA, CDR2 YSYEKL. The CDR3 loop is CASSQEASGAETQYF. The CDR3 DNA is TGCGCCAGCAGCCAAGAAGCCTCTGGTGCCGAGACCCAGTACTTC.

The rearrangement uses TRBV14 and TRBJ2-7; 13 bases are a match to TRBD2. The V gene's germline CDR1 is SGHDN and CDR2 FVKESK. CDR3 size: 17 residues. V dropped 4 bases and J dropped 2; count of bases not matched to a gene: 8. CDR3 sequence (DNA): TGTGCCAGCAGCCTCCGGACTAGCGGGAGTCGGCCCTACGAGCAGTACTTC. Translating gives CASSLRTSGSRPYEQYF.

The V gene is TRBV6-5, the J gene TRBJ2-7; 7 bases fit TRBD1. V trimming: 7 bases; J trimming: 4 bases; junction bases outside the gene matches: 7. Germline V CDR1 and CDR2: MNHEY, SVGAGI. The CDR3 extends over 13 amino acids. CDR3 coding DNA: TGTGCCAGCACTAGACAGGGAGAATACGAGCAGTACTTC. Its protein product is CASTRQGEYEQYF.

The rearrangement links TRBV2 to TRBJ1-3; D uncertain. V was shortened by 3 bases and J by 0 bases, with 9 bases between the two germline ends. CDR1 is SNHLY and CDR2 is FYNNEI in the germline V gene. This CDR3 is 15 amino acids long. Here the CDR3 DNA reads TGTGCCAGCAGTGACAGGCAGCACTCTGGAAACACCATATATTTT. This gives the protein CASSDRQHSGNTIYF. Filled out from reference TRBV2 and TRBJ1-3, the complete variable domain reads EPEVTQTPSHQVTQMGQEVILRCVPISNHLYFYWYRQILGQKVEFLVSFYNNEISEKSEIFDDQFSVERPDGSNFTLKIRSTKLEDSAMYFCASSDRQHSGNTIYFGEGSWLTVV.